This T cell receptor beta chain was sequenced in a study of cytomegalovirus exposure and HLA in healthy donors. Overall study results and limits: Prediction of most subjects' HLA-A and HLA-B alleles by TCR beta sequences was reportedly accurate. Presence/absence analyses rested on an assumption that sequencing depth was roughly uniform across donors. Among immune exposure information, only CMV serostatus was available.

To note about this clone: The target antigen is unknown.

It was with 60 Vbeta and 13 Jbeta primers that the PCR ran. Sequencing was performed with immunoSEQ multiplex PCR; in TCRdb, only in-frame clones are kept and a portion is missing. The sample records about 92,000 clones, 69% being singletons. Trimming removed 4 bases from V and 2 bases from J; junction bases left unmatched: 10. CDR3 length: 16 residues. Germline V CDR1 and CDR2: SGDLS, YYNGEE. This receptor was taken from a man aged 50-60 years in good health and CMV-seronegative. The V gene is TRBV9, the J gene TRBJ2-3; TRBD2 aligns across 7 bases. Sequenced material: PBMCs. The CDR3 spells CASSRGASGYTDTQYF. CDR3 DNA sequence: TGTGCCAGCAGCAGAGGGGCTAGCGGTTACACAGATACGCAGTATTTT.